This T cell receptor (beta chain) emerged from a study of T cell responses to AZD1222 COVID-19 vaccine. Profiling relied on immunoSEQ multiplex PCR, and the TCRdb table lists in-frame clones only, not all of them. The profile shows some 96,000 clones, roughly 83% of them singletons. The CDR3 loop spans 15 amino acids. Losses at the gene ends were 3 bases for V and 6 bases for J; bases not matched to a gene: 3. Germline V gene sequence: CDR1 KGHSH, CDR2 LQKENI. The sequencing used peripheral blood, collected 28 days after the second AZD1222 dose. The TCR comes from an adult who received the AZD1222 COVID-19 vaccine. The J gene is TRBJ2-3, the V gene TRBV18; 13 bases agree with TRBD2. The CDR3 DNA reads as TGTGCCAGCTCACCGACGACTAGCGGGAGGGATACGCAGTATTTT. Protein: CASSPTTSGRDTQYF.